What follows are 8 T cell receptor beta chains derived from one specimen sequenced in a study of T cell responses to AZD1222 COVID-19 vaccine. Assay used: immunoSEQ multiplex PCR; TCRdb lists only in-frame clones, some missing. The sample has under 110,000 clones; 75% to 90% are singletons. The material sequenced was peripheral blood, taken on day 0 of AZD1222 vaccination. The source is an adult in good health.

The chain joins TRBV19 to TRBJ2-7, with TRBD2 identical over 9 bases. Germline trimming cut 6 bases from V and 4 bases from J; bases unmatched to any gene: 10. This CDR3 is built from 15 residues. CDR1 and CDR2 (germline): LNHDA, SQIVND (reference sequence). Written as DNA, the CDR3 is TGTGCCAGTAGCGCCAGTAGCGGGAGAATATACGAGCAGTACTTC. Translated, it gives CASSASSGRIYEQYF.

The genes are TRBV27 and TRBJ2-7; weak D call: TRBD2 (5 bases). The V and J ends lost 6 bases and 5 bases respectively, with 17 bases between them. Germline CDR1 reads MNHEY; CDR2 reads SMNVEV (reference sequence). The CDR3 is 14 amino acids. The CDR3 nucleotides are TGTGCCAGCAGGCGGGTACTGGGAGTAGACGAGCAGTACTTC. The encoded protein is CASRRVLGVDEQYF.

As for this clone: Germline and junction disagree at one end, which may indicate a read error. The chain is built from TRBV13 and TRBJ1-4; tentatively, D is TRBD1 (5 bases). Germline CDR1 and CDR2: PRHDT and FYEKMQ (reference sequence). The CDR3 runs to 15 residues. CDR3 bases: TGTGCCAGCAGCTTCCTCCGGGGGACTAAAGAAAAACTGTTTTTT. It codes for CASSFLRGTKEKLFF.

Remarks on this clone: This specimen includes other DNA sequences encoding the same CDR3. The genes are TRBV7-2 and TRBJ2-7, with no clear D. This CDR3 has 13 residues. Per germline, CDR1 SGHTA and CDR2 FQGNSA. Trimming shortened V by 3 bases and J by 1 base, and 7 bases separated the two germline ends. This CDR3 is CASSFSSSYEQYF. CDR3 nucleotides: TGTGCCAGCAGCTTCTCCAGTTCCTACGAGCAGTACTTC.

The chain combines TRBV7-2 with TRBJ2-5; 8 bases are a match to TRBD2. Per germline, CDR1 SGHTA and CDR2 FQGNSA. The junction had 6 bases not matched to a gene; V was cut back by 5 bases and J by 1 base. The CDR3 runs 15 residues. The CDR3 sequence: CASSLPSGSQETQYF. In DNA, the CDR3 is TGTGCCAGCAGCCTCCCTAGCGGGTCCCAAGAGACCCAGTACTTC.

This clone was seen a handful of times. This chain uses TRBV5-6 with TRBJ2-1; D is perhaps TRBD2 (5 bases). The CDR3 is made up of 16 amino acids. CDR1 and CDR2 (germline): SGHDT, YYEEEE. The ends were cut back, 1 base at V and 7 bases at J, with 18 bases in the middle. CDR3 amino acids: CASSLPEDGGYNEQFF. Written as DNA, the CDR3 is TGTGCCAGCAGCTTGCCGGAGGACGGCGGCTATAATGAGCAGTTCTTC.

V gene TRBV6-9 combines with J gene TRBJ2-3; D is possibly TRBD2 (6 bases). The ends were cut back, 6 bases at V and 4 bases at J, with 23 bases in the middle. The germline V gene has CDR1 MNHGY and CDR2 SVAAGI. The CDR3 sequence is 17 residues long. DNA for the CDR3: TGTGCCAGCAGCTACCTCCTAAGCGGGTCAAGTGCAGATACGCAGTATTTT. It codes for CASSYLLSGSSADTQYF.

The chain combines TRBV25-1 with TRBJ1-2; D is ambiguous. The V gene lost 3 bases and the J gene lost 7 bases, with 9 bases spanning the gap. The CDR3 has 12 amino acids. Per the germline V gene, CDR1 is MGHDK and CDR2 is SYGVNS. In DNA form, the CDR3 reads TGTGCCAGCAGTGATCCCGGGAGTGGCTACACCTTC. It encodes CASSDPGSGYTF.